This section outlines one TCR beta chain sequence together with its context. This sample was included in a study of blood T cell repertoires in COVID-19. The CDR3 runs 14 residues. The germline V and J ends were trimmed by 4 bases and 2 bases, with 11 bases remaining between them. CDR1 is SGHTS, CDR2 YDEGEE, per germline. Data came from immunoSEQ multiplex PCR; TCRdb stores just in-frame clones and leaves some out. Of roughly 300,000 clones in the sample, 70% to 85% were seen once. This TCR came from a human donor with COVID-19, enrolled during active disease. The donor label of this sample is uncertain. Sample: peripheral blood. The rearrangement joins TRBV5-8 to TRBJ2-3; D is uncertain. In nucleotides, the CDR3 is TGTGCCAGCAGCCCTGAGTGGTTCACAGATACGCAGTATTTT. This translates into CASSPEWFTDTQYF.